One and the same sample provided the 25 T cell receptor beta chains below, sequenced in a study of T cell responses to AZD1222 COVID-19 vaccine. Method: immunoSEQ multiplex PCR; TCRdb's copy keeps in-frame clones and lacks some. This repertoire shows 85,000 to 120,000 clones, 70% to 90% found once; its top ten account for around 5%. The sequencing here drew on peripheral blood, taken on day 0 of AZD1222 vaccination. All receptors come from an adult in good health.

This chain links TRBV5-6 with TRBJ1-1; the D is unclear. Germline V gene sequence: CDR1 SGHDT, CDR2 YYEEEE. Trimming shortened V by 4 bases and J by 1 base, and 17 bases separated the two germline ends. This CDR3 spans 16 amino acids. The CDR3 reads CASSGRASLRNTEAFF. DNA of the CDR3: TGTGCCAGCAGCGGCCGGGCCTCCCTAAGGAACACTGAAGCTTTCTTT.

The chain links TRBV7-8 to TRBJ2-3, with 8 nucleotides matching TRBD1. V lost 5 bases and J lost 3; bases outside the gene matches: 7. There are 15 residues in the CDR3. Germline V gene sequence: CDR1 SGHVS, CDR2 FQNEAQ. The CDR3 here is CASSANTGGTDTQYF. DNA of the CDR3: TGTGCCAGCAGCGCGAATACAGGGGGGACAGATACGCAGTATTTT.

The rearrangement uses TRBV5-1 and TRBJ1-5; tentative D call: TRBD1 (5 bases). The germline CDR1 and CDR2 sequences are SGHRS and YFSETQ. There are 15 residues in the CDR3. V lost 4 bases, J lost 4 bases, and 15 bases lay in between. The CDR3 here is CASSRDGASNQPQHF. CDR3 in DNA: TGCGCCAGCAGCCGGGACGGCGCGTCAAATCAGCCCCAGCATTTT.

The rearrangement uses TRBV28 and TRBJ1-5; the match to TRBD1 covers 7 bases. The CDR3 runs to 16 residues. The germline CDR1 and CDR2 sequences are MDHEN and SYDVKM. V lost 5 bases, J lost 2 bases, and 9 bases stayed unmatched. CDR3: CASSLLTGRGNQPQHF. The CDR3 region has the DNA TGTGCCAGCAGTCTGCTGACAGGGAGGGGCAATCAGCCCCAGCATTTT.

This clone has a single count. As DNA, the CDR3 is TGCGCCAGCAGCTTGAACAGGGAGAGCACTGAAGCTTTCTTT. Residues: CASSLNRESTEAFF. V and J are TRBV5-1 and TRBJ1-1; tentative D call: TRBD1 (6 bases). CDR1 is SGHRS and CDR2 is YFSETQ in the germline V gene. V was cut by 1 base and J by 4 bases, with 11 bases left in between. The CDR3 runs to 14 residues.

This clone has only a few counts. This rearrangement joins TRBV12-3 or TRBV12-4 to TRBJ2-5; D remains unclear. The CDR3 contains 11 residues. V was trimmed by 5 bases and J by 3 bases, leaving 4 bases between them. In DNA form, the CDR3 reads TGTGCCAGCAGTCCGGAAGAGACCCAGTACTTC. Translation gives CASSPEETQYF.

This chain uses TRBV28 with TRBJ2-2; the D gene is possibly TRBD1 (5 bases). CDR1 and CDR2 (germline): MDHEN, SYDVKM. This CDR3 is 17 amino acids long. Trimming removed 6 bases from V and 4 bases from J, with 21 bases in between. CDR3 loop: CASRPRTGQVVTGELFF. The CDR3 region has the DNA TGTGCCAGCAGACCCCGCACAGGCCAAGTAGTCACCGGGGAGCTGTTTTTT.

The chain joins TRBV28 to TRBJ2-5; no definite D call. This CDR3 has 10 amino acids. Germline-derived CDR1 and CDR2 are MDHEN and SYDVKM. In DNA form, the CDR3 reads TGTGCTACAGACCAAGAGACCCAGTACTTC. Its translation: CATDQETQYF.

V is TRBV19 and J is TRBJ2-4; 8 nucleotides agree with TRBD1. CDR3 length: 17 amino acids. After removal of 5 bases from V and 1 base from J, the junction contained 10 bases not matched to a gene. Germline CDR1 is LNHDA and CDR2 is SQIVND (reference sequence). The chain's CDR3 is CASSSRGQGVAKNIQYF. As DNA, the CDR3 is TGTGCCAGTAGTTCCCGCGGACAGGGCGTTGCCAAAAACATTCAGTACTTC.

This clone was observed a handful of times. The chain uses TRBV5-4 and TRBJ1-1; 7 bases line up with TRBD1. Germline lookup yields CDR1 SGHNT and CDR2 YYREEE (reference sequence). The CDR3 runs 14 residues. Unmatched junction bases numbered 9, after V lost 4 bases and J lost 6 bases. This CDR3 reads CASSPTGRFAEAFF. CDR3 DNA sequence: TGTGCCAGCAGCCCGACAGGGAGATTTGCTGAAGCTTTCTTT.

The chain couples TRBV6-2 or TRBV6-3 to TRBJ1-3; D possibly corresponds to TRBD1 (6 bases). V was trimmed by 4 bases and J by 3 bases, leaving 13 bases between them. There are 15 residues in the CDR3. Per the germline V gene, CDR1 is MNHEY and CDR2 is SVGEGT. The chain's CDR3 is CASSLGGAIGNTIYF. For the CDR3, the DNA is TGTGCCAGCAGTTTGGGGGGCGCAATTGGAAACACCATATATTTT.

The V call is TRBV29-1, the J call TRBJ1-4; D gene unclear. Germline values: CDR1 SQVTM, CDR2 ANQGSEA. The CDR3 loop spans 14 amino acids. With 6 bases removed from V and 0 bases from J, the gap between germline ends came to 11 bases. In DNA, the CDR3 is TGCAGCGTCCCCCCCGTTGCAACTAATGAAAAACTGTTTTTT. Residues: CSVPPVATNEKLFF.

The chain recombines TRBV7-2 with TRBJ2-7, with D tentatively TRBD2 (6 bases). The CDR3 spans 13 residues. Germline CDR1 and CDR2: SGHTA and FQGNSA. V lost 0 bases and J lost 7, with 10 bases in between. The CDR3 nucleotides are TGTGCCAGCAGCTTAGCGTGGGGACTTGAGCAGTACTTC. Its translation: CASSLAWGLEQYF.

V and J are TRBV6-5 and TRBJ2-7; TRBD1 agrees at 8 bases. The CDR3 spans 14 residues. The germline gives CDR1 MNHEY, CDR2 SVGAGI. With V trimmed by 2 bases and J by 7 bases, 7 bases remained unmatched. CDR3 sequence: CASSYRQGAEEQYF. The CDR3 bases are TGTGCCAGCAGTTACAGGCAGGGGGCGGAGGAGCAGTACTTC.

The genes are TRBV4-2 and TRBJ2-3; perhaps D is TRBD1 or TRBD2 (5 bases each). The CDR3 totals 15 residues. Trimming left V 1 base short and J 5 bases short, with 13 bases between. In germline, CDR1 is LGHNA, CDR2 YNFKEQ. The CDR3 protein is CASSQGRDPRDTQYF. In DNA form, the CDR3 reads TGTGCCAGCAGCCAAGGCCGGGACCCCAGAGATACGCAGTATTTT.

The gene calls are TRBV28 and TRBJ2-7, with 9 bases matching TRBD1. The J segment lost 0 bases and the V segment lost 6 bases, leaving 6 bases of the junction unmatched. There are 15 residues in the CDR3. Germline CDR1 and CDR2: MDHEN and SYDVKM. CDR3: CASSWGTGSSYEQYF. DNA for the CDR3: TGTGCCAGCAGCTGGGGGACAGGGAGCTCCTACGAGCAGTACTTC.

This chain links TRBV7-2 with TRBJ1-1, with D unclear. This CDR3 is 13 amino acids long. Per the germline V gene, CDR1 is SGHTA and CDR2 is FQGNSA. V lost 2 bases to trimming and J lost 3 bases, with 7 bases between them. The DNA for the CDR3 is TGTGCCAGCAGCTTATTCTTGTACACTGAAGCTTTCTTT. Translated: CASSLFLYTEAFF.

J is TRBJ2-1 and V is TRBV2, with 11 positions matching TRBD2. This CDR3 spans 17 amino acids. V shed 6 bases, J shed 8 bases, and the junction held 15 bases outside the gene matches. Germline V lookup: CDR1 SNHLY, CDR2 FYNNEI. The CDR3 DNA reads TGTGCCAGCAGCCGAGTAGGAGGGACTAGCGGAGGTGATGAGCAGTTCTTC. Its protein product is CASSRVGGTSGGDEQFF.

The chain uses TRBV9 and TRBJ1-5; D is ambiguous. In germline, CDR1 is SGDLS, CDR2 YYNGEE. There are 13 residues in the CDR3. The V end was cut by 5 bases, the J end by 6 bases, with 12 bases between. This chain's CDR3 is CASSGEGFQPQHF. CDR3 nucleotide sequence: TGTGCCAGCAGTGGGGAGGGTTTTCAGCCCCAGCATTTT. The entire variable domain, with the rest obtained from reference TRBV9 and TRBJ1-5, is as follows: DSGVTQTPKHLITATGQRVTLRCSPRSGDLSVYWYQQSLDQGLQFLIQYYNGEERAKGNILERFSAQQFPDLHSELNLSSLELGDSALYFCASSGEGFQPQHFGDGTRLSIL.

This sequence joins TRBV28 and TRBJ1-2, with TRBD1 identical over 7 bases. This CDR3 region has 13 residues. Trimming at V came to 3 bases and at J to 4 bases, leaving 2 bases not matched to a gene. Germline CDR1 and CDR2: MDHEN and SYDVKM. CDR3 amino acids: CASSLTGIYGYTF. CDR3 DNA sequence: TGTGCCAGCAGTTTGACAGGGATCTATGGCTACACCTTC.

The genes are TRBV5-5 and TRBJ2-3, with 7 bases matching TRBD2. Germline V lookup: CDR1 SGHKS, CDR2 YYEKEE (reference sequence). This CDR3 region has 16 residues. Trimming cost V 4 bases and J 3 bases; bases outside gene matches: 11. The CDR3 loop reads CASSGLAGSGTDTQYF. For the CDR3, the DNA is TGTGCCAGCAGCGGATTAGCGGGCTCTGGAACAGATACGCAGTATTTT. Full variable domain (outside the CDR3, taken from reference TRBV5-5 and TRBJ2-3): DAGVTQSPTHLIKTRGQQVTLRCSPISGHKSVSWYQQVLGQGPQFIFQYYEKEERGRGNFPDRFSARQFPNYSSELNVNALLLGDSALYLCASSGLAGSGTDTQYFGPGTRLTVL.

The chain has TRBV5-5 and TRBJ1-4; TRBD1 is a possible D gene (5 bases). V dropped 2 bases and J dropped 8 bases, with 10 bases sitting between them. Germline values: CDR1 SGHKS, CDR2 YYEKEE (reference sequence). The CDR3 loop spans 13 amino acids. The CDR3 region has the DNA TGTGCCAGCAGCTTCTTACCAGGGGAAAAACTGTTTTTT. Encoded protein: CASSFLPGEKLFF. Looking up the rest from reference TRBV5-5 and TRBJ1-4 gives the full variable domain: DAGVTQSPTHLIKTRGQQVTLRCSPISGHKSVSWYQQVLGQGPQFIFQYYEKEERGRGNFPDRFSARQFPNYSSELNVNALLLGDSALYLCASSFLPGEKLFFGSGTQLSVL.

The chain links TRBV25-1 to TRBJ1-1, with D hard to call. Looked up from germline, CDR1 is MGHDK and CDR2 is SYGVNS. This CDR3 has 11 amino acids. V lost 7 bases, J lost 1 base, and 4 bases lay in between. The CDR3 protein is CASTRNTEAFF. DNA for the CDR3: TGTGCCAGCACCCGGAACACTGAAGCTTTCTTT.

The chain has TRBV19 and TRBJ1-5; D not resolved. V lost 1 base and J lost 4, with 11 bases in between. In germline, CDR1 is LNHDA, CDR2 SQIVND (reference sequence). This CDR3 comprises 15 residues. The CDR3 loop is CASSIARVGNQPQHF. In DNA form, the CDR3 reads TGTGCCAGTAGTATAGCGAGGGTTGGGAATCAGCCCCAGCATTTT. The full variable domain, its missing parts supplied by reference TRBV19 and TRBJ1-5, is DGGITQSPKYLFRKEGQNVTLSCEQNLNHDAMYWYRQDPGQGLRLIYYSQIVNDFQKGDIAEGYSVSREKKESFPLTVTSAQKNPTAFYLCASSIARVGNQPQHFGDGTRLSIL.

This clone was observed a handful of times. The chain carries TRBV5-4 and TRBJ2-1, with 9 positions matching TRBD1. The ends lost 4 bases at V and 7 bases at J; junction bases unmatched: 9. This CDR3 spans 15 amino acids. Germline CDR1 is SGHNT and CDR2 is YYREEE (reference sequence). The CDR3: CASSEGQGALNEQFF. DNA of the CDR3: TGTGCCAGCAGCGAGGGACAGGGTGCCTTGAATGAGCAGTTCTTC.